Following are 21 T cell receptor beta chains from one sample sequenced in a study of cytomegalovirus exposure and HLA in healthy donors. Amplification used 60 Vbeta primers and 13 Jbeta primers. Libraries were prepared by immunoSEQ multiplex PCR; TCRdb keeps only in-frame clonotypes and omits some of them. The table lists more than 110,000 clones, 80% of them singletons. Sequenced: PBMCs. The receptors were sampled from a man between 25 and 39 years old in good health and CMV-seronegative.

The V and J genes are TRBV5-1 and TRBJ2-7; D perhaps matches TRBD1 (6 bases). Germline-derived CDR1 and CDR2 are SGHRS and YFSETQ. V lost 4 bases to trimming and J lost 4 bases, with 12 bases between them. This CDR3 has 13 amino acids. This CDR3 is CASSRGDKYEQYF. The CDR3 DNA is TGCGCCAGCAGCCGTGGGGACAAATACGAGCAGTACTTC.

V and J are TRBV5-1 and TRBJ2-5, with 7 bases that match TRBD1. From germline, CDR1 is SGHRS and CDR2 YFSETQ. V trimming: 4 bases; J trimming: 5 bases; junction bases outside the gene matches: 11. The CDR3 has 15 residues. The CDR3 DNA is TGCGCCAGCAGCCCGGGACAGAACCCTTCGGAGACCCAGTACTTC. The encoded protein is CASSPGQNPSETQYF.

This chain links TRBV19 with TRBJ1-1; tentatively, D is TRBD1 (6 bases). This CDR3 is 19 amino acids long. The germline V gene encodes CDR1 LNHDA and CDR2 SQIVND (reference sequence). Trimming stripped 7 bases from V and 0 bases from J, with 27 bases between. DNA of the CDR3: TGTGCCAGTATCCCCCAGGGGATCCCAGTGTCTTCCATGAACACTGAAGCTTTCTTT. This gives the protein CASIPQGIPVSSMNTEAFF. The whole variable domain, filled in from reference TRBV19 and TRBJ1-1, reads DGGITQSPKYLFRKEGQNVTLSCEQNLNHDAMYWYRQDPGQGLRLIYYSQIVNDFQKGDIAEGYSVSREKKESFPLTVTSAQKNPTAFYLCASIPQGIPVSSMNTEAFFGQGTRLTVV.

V gene TRBV11-2 combines with J gene TRBJ2-5; unclear D gene. Trimming took 4 bases from V and 2 from J, leaving 11 bases between them. The CDR3 length is 14 residues. CDR1 is SGHAT, CDR2 FQNNGV, per germline. The CDR3 region has the DNA TGTGCCAGCAGCTCATACCACGGGCAAGAGACCCAGTACTTC. This codes for CASSSYHGQETQYF.

The chain couples TRBV12-5 to TRBJ2-6; D is possibly TRBD1 (5 bases). The CDR3 runs 15 residues. Per the germline V gene, CDR1 is LGHNT and CDR2 is FRNRAP. Deletions cut 6 bases from V and 0 bases from J, with 9 bases between. This chain's CDR3 is CASGQGFSGANVLTF. CDR3 in DNA: TGTGCTAGTGGCCAGGGTTTCTCTGGGGCCAACGTCCTGACTTTC.

The rearrangement links TRBV4-1 to TRBJ1-1; the D is unclear. The CDR3 sequence is 13 residues long. The V and J ends lost 2 bases and 4 bases respectively, with 8 bases between them. Germline values: CDR1 MGHRA, CDR2 YSYEKL. The CDR3 DNA reads TGCGCCAGCAGCCAAACCGCGGGCACTGAAGCTTTCTTT. Its translation: CASSQTAGTEAFF.

This clone has just a few counts. The chain employs TRBV6-4 and TRBJ2-2; D gene uncertain. Germline V CDR1 and CDR2: MRHNA, SNTAGT. CDR3 size: 14 residues. The germline V and J ends were trimmed by 0 bases and 1 base, with 3 bases remaining between them. CDR3 amino acids: CASSDSWNTGELFF. The CDR3 nucleotides are TGTGCCAGCAGTGACTCCTGGAACACCGGGGAGCTGTTTTTT.

The rearrangement joins TRBV7-6 to TRBJ2-2, with D possibly TRBD2 on 5 matching bases. This CDR3 region has 16 residues. Germline CDR1 reads SGHVS; CDR2 reads FNYEAQ. Between the trimmed V and J ends, which lost 5 bases and 0 bases, there was a span of 13 bases. The CDR3 sequence: CASSPIHGTNTGELFF. Here the CDR3 DNA reads TGTGCCAGCAGCCCGATCCACGGGACGAACACCGGGGAGCTGTTTTTT.

The rearrangement joins TRBV6-4 to TRBJ1-2; TRBD1 matches at 8 bases. The CDR3 spans 15 residues. In germline, CDR1 is MRHNA, CDR2 SNTAGT. The V gene end was trimmed by 2 bases and the J gene end by 0 bases; junction bases not matched to a gene: 2. The CDR3 reads CASSDQTGANYGYTF. CDR3 nucleotides: TGTGCCAGCAGTGACCAGACAGGGGCTAACTATGGCTACACCTTC.

This sequence joins TRBV6-5 and TRBJ2-1; D uncertain. The CDR3 extends over 13 amino acids. Looked up from germline, CDR1 is MNHEY and CDR2 is SVGAGI. The V gene lost 2 bases and the J gene lost 9 bases, with 11 bases spanning the gap. CDR3: CASSYRSAAEQFF. Written as DNA, the CDR3 is TGTGCCAGCAGTTACCGATCGGCGGCTGAGCAGTTCTTC.

J is TRBJ2-7 and V is TRBV9, with TRBD1 matching over 10 bases. Germline V gene lookup returns CDR1 SGDLS and CDR2 YYNGEE. This CDR3 spans 15 amino acids. V lost 5 bases and J lost 2; bases outside the gene matches: 7. Here the CDR3 reads CASSPGTGDAYEQYF. CDR3 bases: TGTGCCAGCAGTCCCGGGACAGGGGACGCCTACGAGCAGTACTTC.

The chain uses TRBV5-5 and TRBJ1-1, with D possibly TRBD1 on 6 matching bases. The CDR3 runs to 13 residues. Germline V lookup: CDR1 SGHKS, CDR2 YYEKEE (reference sequence). V lost 4 bases and J 11 bases, leaving 18 bases between the germline ends. The CDR3 DNA reads TGTGCCAGCAGCCGAGAAGGCAACAGGGAGGCTTTCTTT. This sequence encodes CASSREGNREAFF. Filled out from reference TRBV5-5 and TRBJ1-1, the complete variable domain reads DAGVTQSPTHLIKTRGQQVTLRCSPISGHKSVSWYQQVLGQGPQFIFQYYEKEERGRGNFPDRFSARQFPNYSSELNVNALLLGDSALYLCASSREGNREAFFGQGTRLTVV.

The chain joins TRBV7-3 to TRBJ2-1; D possibly corresponds to TRBD2 (5 bases). CDR1 is SGHTA and CDR2 is FQGTGA in the germline V gene. This CDR3 region has 19 residues. V lost 2 bases and J lost 2, with 22 bases in between. The CDR3 coding sequence is TGTGCCAGCAGCTTATCCCAAGAAGGGCTGAGGGCCGCCTACAATGAGCAGTTCTTC. Its translation is CASSLSQEGLRAAYNEQFF.

The rearrangement joins TRBV27 to TRBJ2-3; D may be TRBD1 (5 bases). Trimming left V 6 bases short and J 0 bases short, with 19 bases between. The CDR3 consists of 17 residues. From germline, CDR1 is MNHEY and CDR2 SMNVEV (reference sequence). DNA of the CDR3: TGTGCCAGCAGGGCAGGGTTGGTAGAATCTAGCACAGATACGCAGTATTTT. Protein: CASRAGLVESSTDTQYF.

The chain is built from TRBV5-1 and TRBJ1-1; D perhaps matches TRBD1 (5 bases). The V end lost 9 bases, the J end lost 2 bases, and 20 bases lay between the germline ends. The CDR3 contains 15 residues. Looked up from germline, CDR1 is SGHRS and CDR2 is YFSETQ. Here the CDR3 reads CATTPGGRGNTEAFF. The CDR3 DNA sequence: TGCGCCACCACTCCCGGGGGGAGGGGTAACACTGAAGCTTTCTTT.

The V call is TRBV4-2, the J call TRBJ2-3; the D gene is possibly TRBD2 (5 bases). Trimming cost V 5 bases and J 4 bases, with 16 bases left between them. The CDR3 contains 15 residues. Germline-derived CDR1 and CDR2 are LGHNA and YNFKEQ. The CDR3 DNA reads as TGTGCCAGCAGCGAGGGTAGCGAACGTGCAGATACGCAGTATTTT. This encodes CASSEGSERADTQYF.

V usage is TRBV27 and J usage is TRBJ1-2; D is unresolved. The CDR3 length is 13 residues. Trimming took 3 bases from V and 6 from J, leaving 11 bases between them. CDR1 MNHEY and CDR2 SMNVEV come from the germline V gene (reference sequence). In DNA form, the CDR3 reads TGTGCCAGCAGTTTTGCGTCTCGGGATGGCTACACCTTC. Protein: CASSFASRDGYTF.

The chain uses TRBV19 and TRBJ2-2, with 7 bases lining up with TRBD2. CDR3 length equals 13 residues. The trim removed 9 bases at V and 1 base at J, leaving 2 bases unmatched. Per the germline V gene, CDR1 is LNHDA and CDR2 is SQIVND (reference sequence). DNA of the CDR3: TGTGCCAGCCGGGGGGTGAACACCGGGGAGCTGTTTTTT. Protein: CASRGVNTGELFF.

The V and J genes are TRBV18 and TRBJ1-3, with unresolved D. The CDR3 consists of 15 residues. Germline V gene lookup returns CDR1 KGHSH and CDR2 LQKENI. V was clipped by 3 bases and J by 1 base, with 10 bases between them. The CDR3 region is CASSPLFGSGNTIYF. The CDR3 DNA reads TGTGCCAGCTCACCGCTTTTCGGGTCTGGAAACACCATATATTTT.

V gene TRBV30 combines with J gene TRBJ2-1; D perhaps matches TRBD1 (6 bases). Trimming removed 0 bases from V and 1 base from J, with 13 bases in between. Germline V gene lookup returns CDR1 GTSNPN and CDR2 SVGIG (reference sequence). This CDR3 is built from 16 residues. The CDR3 is CAWSVPGRGSYNEQFF. The CDR3 coding sequence is TGTGCCTGGAGTGTACCTGGCAGGGGTTCCTACAATGAGCAGTTCTTC. Complete variable domain (other parts from reference TRBV30 and TRBJ2-1): SQTIHQWPATLVQPVGSPLSLECTVEGTSNPNLYWYRQAAGRGLQLLFYSVGIGQISSEVPQNLSASRPQDRQFILSSKKLLLSDSGFYLCAWSVPGRGSYNEQFFGPGTRLTVL.

This clone showed up just once. The V call is TRBV28, the J call TRBJ2-6; TRBD1 is a possible D gene (5 bases). This CDR3 is 13 amino acids long. CDR1 and CDR2 from the germline V gene are MDHEN and SYDVKM. Trimming cost V 8 bases and J 0 bases, with 5 bases left between them. DNA of the CDR3: TGTGCCAGCGGGGCCTCTGGGGCCAACGTCCTGACTTTC. It specifies CASGASGANVLTF.